The 28 T cell receptor beta chains below come from one sample, sequenced in a study of PD-1 blockade in classical Hodgkin lymphoma (dated by TCRdb to about 2020). Libraries were made using the immunoSEQ multiplex PCR assay. Not all clones reach the TCRdb copy of this immuneACCESS table, which keeps in-frame sequences only. Checked studies attribute under half of the gap to unresolved V genes and leave the rest unexplained. The sample profile shows approximately 15,000 clones; approximately 88% of them were found once. The ten top clones hold around 18% of the sample. The time point label, read with the paper, signifies: cycle 4 day 1 (C4D1), after more than five weeks of nivolumab. All trial patients had relapsed after autologous stem cell transplantation, with cohorts A, B and C differing in prior brentuximab vedotin exposure. CD8+ T cells were purified from thawed PBMCs by magnetic negative selection with a Miltenyi CD8+ T cell isolation kit.

Here the sequenced sample was CD8+ T cells from blood, taken before the fourth cycle of nivolumab. The receptors here all came from a human donor with classical Hodgkin lymphoma.

The V gene is TRBV28, the J gene TRBJ2-1, with D perhaps assigned TRBD1 or TRBD2 (5 bases each). The germline CDR1 and CDR2 sequences are MDHEN and SYDVKM. Deletions cut 3 bases from V and 8 bases from J, with 8 bases between. The CDR3 runs 12 residues. The CDR3 here is CASSFRDDEQFF. Here the CDR3 DNA reads TGTGCCAGCAGTTTCCGGGACGATGAGCAGTTCTTC.

The chain has TRBV9 and TRBJ2-3, with D unclear. The CDR3 has 16 amino acids. Trimming removed 4 bases at V and 0 bases at J, with 15 bases between. Looked up from germline, CDR1 is SGDLS and CDR2 is YYNGEE. CDR3: CASSPGPRRSTDTQYF. DNA of the CDR3: TGTGCCAGCAGCCCCGGCCCCAGACGAAGCACAGATACGCAGTATTTT.

The J gene is TRBJ1-5, the V gene TRBV5-1, with D perhaps TRBD1 (5 bases). Germline V gene sequence: CDR1 SGHRS, CDR2 YFSETQ. There are 15 residues in the CDR3. Trimming cost V 1 base and J 0 bases, with 8 bases left between them. The DNA for the CDR3 is TGCGCCAGCAGCTTGAGGGGTGGTAGCAATCAGCCCCAGCATTTT. Translating it yields CASSLRGGSNQPQHF.

This chain uses TRBV29-1 with TRBJ1-2; D is unclear. This CDR3 has 12 residues. Trimming shortened V by 7 bases and J by 4 bases, and 13 bases separated the two germline ends. Germline lookup yields CDR1 SQVTM and CDR2 ANQGSEA. The CDR3 loop reads CSAEDRIYGYTF. CDR3 sequence (DNA): TGCAGCGCCGAAGATAGGATCTATGGCTACACCTTC.

This chain links TRBV7-9 with TRBJ1-4, with 7 bases that match TRBD1. The CDR3 consists of 15 residues. The ends lost 5 bases at V and 1 base at J; junction bases unmatched: 4. Germline assignment: CDR1 SEHNR and CDR2 FQNEAQ (reference sequence). CDR3 sequence reads: CASSQGQLTNEKLFF. In DNA form, the CDR3 reads TGTGCCAGCAGCCAGGGACAGCTAACTAATGAAAAACTGTTTTTT.

V usage is TRBV7-8 and J usage is TRBJ2-5, with 10 positions matching TRBD2. Trimming at V came to 0 bases and at J to 5 bases, leaving 6 bases not matched to a gene. Per the germline V gene, CDR1 is SGHVS and CDR2 is FQNEAQ. The CDR3 has 16 residues. The CDR3 DNA is TGTGCCAGCAGCTTAGCCCCAGCGGGGGGGCGGGAGACCCAGTACTTC. Amino acid sequence: CASSLAPAGGRETQYF.

V is TRBV7-9 and J is TRBJ2-3, with D tentatively TRBD2 (6 bases). Germline-derived CDR1 and CDR2 are SEHNR and FQNEAQ (reference sequence). The CDR3 is made up of 14 amino acids. Trimming removed 5 bases from V and 5 bases from J, with 14 bases in between. CDR3 in DNA: TGTGCCAGCAGCATCAGGACGGGGGAAGATACGCAGTATTTT. Its translation is CASSIRTGEDTQYF.

V gene TRBV20-1 combines with J gene TRBJ1-1; D unclear. The CDR3 sequence is 11 residues long. In germline, CDR1 is DFQATT, CDR2 SNEGSKA (reference sequence). The CDR3 region has the DNA TGCAAGAGAGGGTCGTCCACTGAAGCTTTCTTT. As protein: CKRGSSTEAFF.

The chain couples TRBV2 to TRBJ2-3, with D possibly matching TRBD2 (7 bases). The germline V gene encodes CDR1 SNHLY and CDR2 FYNNEI. Trimming left V 6 bases short and J 6 bases short, with 19 bases between. This CDR3 contains 15 residues. The chain's CDR3 is CASSPEGGPMDTQYF. The CDR3, as DNA: TGTGCCAGCAGCCCAGAGGGGGGGCCCATGGATACGCAGTATTTT.

V usage is TRBV4-1 and J usage is TRBJ1-5; TRBD1 aligns across 10 bases. V was pared by 1 base and J by 5 bases, with 11 bases of the junction left unmatched. Per germline, CDR1 MGHRA and CDR2 YSYEKL. The CDR3 runs to 18 residues. The CDR3 region is CASSQVETGGETDQPQHF. In DNA, the CDR3 is TGCGCCAGCAGCCAAGTTGAGACAGGGGGCGAGACTGATCAGCCCCAGCATTTT.

This rearrangement joins TRBV6-5 to TRBJ2-2; D ambiguous. The CDR3 is made up of 15 amino acids. Germline V gives CDR1 MNHEY, CDR2 SVGAGI. The V end was cut by 0 bases, the J end by 6 bases, with 11 bases between. CDR3 DNA sequence: TGTGCCAGCAGTTACTCGAAATGGAATTCCGGGGAGCTGTTTTTT. Translated: CASSYSKWNSGELFF.

The rearrangement uses TRBV9 and TRBJ2-7; D is unresolved. The CDR3 runs 15 residues. CDR1 SGDLS and CDR2 YYNGEE come from the germline V gene. The V end was cut by 0 bases, the J end by 2 bases, with 12 bases between. The CDR3 loop reads CASSVESNGAYEQYF. The CDR3 DNA is TGTGCCAGCAGCGTAGAATCGAATGGAGCCTACGAGCAGTACTTC. Full variable domain (rest looked up from reference TRBV9 and TRBJ2-7): DSGVTQTPKHLITATGQRVTLRCSPRSGDLSVYWYQQSLDQGLQFLIQYYNGEERAKGNILERFSAQQFPDLHSELNLSSLELGDSALYFCASSVESNGAYEQYFGPGTRLTVT.

V and J are TRBV4-2 and TRBJ2-7, with 11 bases fitting TRBD2. V was pared by 4 bases and J by 4 bases, with 6 bases of the junction left unmatched. This CDR3 is built from 15 residues. Germline V gene sequence: CDR1 LGHNA, CDR2 YNFKEQ. CDR3 residues: CASSPGTSGWYEQYF. Here the CDR3 DNA reads TGTGCCAGCAGCCCGGGGACTAGCGGATGGTACGAGCAGTACTTC.

This chain joins TRBV5-4 and TRBJ2-3; 14 bases fit TRBD2. The CDR3 length is 17 residues. CDR1 and CDR2 (germline): SGHNT, YYREEE (reference sequence). The J segment lost 2 bases and the V segment lost 2 bases, leaving 4 bases of the junction unmatched. CDR3 protein: CASSFGTSGGPTDTQYF. Written as DNA, the CDR3 is TGTGCCAGCAGCTTCGGGACTAGCGGGGGCCCCACAGATACGCAGTATTTT.

The CDR3 coding sequence is TGTGCCAGCAACCAGGAGGACCCCGGGGCCAACGTCCTGACTTTC. Its translation is CASNQEDPGANVLTF. V is TRBV27 and J is TRBJ2-6, with a tentative D call TRBD2 (5 bases). The ends were cut back, 7 bases at V and 4 bases at J, with 14 bases in the middle. This CDR3 region has 15 residues. Germline V gene sequence: CDR1 MNHEY, CDR2 SMNVEV (reference sequence). The whole variable domain, remainder taken from reference TRBV27 and TRBJ2-6, is EAQVTQNPRYLITVTGKKLTVTCSQNMNHEYMSWYRQDPGLGLRQIYYSMNVEVTDKGDVPEGYKVSRKEKRNFPLILESPSPNQTSLYFCASNQEDPGANVLTFGAGSRLTVL.

This sequence joins TRBV11-2 and TRBJ2-7, with D perhaps matching TRBD1 or TRBD2 (5 bases each). This CDR3 contains 17 residues. CDR1 and CDR2 from the germline V gene are SGHAT and FQNNGV. Trimming shortened V by 4 bases and J by 2 bases, and 21 bases separated the two germline ends. The CDR3 protein is CASSSRAGFPGTYEQYF. In DNA, the CDR3 is TGTGCCAGCAGCTCGAGGGCAGGGTTCCCGGGTACCTACGAGCAGTACTTC.

This clone came up a few times. The chain joins TRBV5-4 to TRBJ1-6, with a tentative D call TRBD1 (5 bases). The CDR3 has 16 amino acids. Germline CDR1 is SGHNT and CDR2 is YYREEE (reference sequence). Trimming cost V 0 bases and J 9 bases, with 16 bases left between them. Here the CDR3 DNA reads TGTGCCAGCAGCTTGGACCCAGACAGTTTTACTTCACCCCTCCACTTT. Its protein product is CASSLDPDSFTSPLHF.

CDR3 loop: CASSDSTEPIPYEQYF. CDR3 nucleotide sequence: TGTGCCAGCAGTGACTCGACCGAACCTATCCCCTACGAGCAGTACTTC. This rearrangement joins TRBV6-4 to TRBJ2-7; D is ambiguous. This CDR3 region has 16 residues. Germline V gene data show CDR1 as MRHNA and CDR2 as SNTAGT. The V end was cut by 0 bases, the J end by 2 bases, with 14 bases between.

The rearrangement joins TRBV7-2 to TRBJ2-1; 7 bases map to TRBD2. V was clipped by 3 bases and J by 4 bases; unmatched bases: 6. Germline V lookup: CDR1 SGHTA, CDR2 FQGNSA. This CDR3 has 15 amino acids. CDR3 nucleotide sequence: TGTGCCAGCAGCTTCTACCGGGACTATTACAATGAGCAGTTCTTC. This translates into CASSFYRDYYNEQFF.

The V gene is TRBV13, the J gene TRBJ2-5; D perhaps matches TRBD2 (6 bases). The length of the CDR3 is 13 residues. Germline CDR1 reads PRHDT; CDR2 reads FYEKMQ (reference sequence). With 7 bases removed from V and 2 bases from J, the gap between germline ends came to 11 bases. The CDR3 nucleotides read TGTGCCAGCAACGACCGGGGGCAAGAGACCCAGTACTTC. Protein: CASNDRGQETQYF.

The chain carries TRBV2 and TRBJ2-3, with a possible D match to TRBD2 (5 bases). CDR1 and CDR2 (germline): SNHLY, FYNNEI. Trimming removed 6 bases from V and 6 bases from J, with 13 bases in between. The CDR3 runs to 13 residues. CDR3 in amino acids: CASRTKFSDTQYF. The CDR3 region has the DNA TGTGCCAGCAGGACTAAGTTTTCGGATACGCAGTATTTT. The full variable domain, its missing parts supplied by reference TRBV2 and TRBJ2-3, is EPEVTQTPSHQVTQMGQEVILRCVPISNHLYFYWYRQILGQKVEFLVSFYNNEISEKSEIFDDQFSVERPDGSNFTLKIRSTKLEDSAMYFCASRTKFSDTQYFGPGTRLTVL.

The chain links TRBV2 to TRBJ1-5; a possible D gene is TRBD1 (5 bases). This CDR3 is 14 amino acids long. Trimming took off 4 bases at V and 7 bases at J, with 14 bases between the two ends. The V gene's germline CDR1 is SNHLY and CDR2 FYNNEI. The CDR3 spells CASSGGEGIQPQHF. In DNA, the CDR3 is TGTGCCAGCAGTGGAGGAGAGGGGATCCAGCCCCAGCATTTT. Full variable domain (rest looked up from reference TRBV2 and TRBJ1-5): EPEVTQTPSHQVTQMGQEVILRCVPISNHLYFYWYRQILGQKVEFLVSFYNNEISEKSEIFDDQFSVERPDGSNFTLKIRSTKLEDSAMYFCASSGGEGIQPQHFGDGTRLSIL.

The chain employs TRBV29-1 and TRBJ2-7, with a tentative D call TRBD2 (6 bases). The CDR3 covers 12 residues. Germline assignment: CDR1 SQVTM and CDR2 ANQGSEA. Between the trimmed V and J ends, which lost 5 bases and 4 bases, there was a span of 12 bases. CDR3 sequence: CSVLPGGYEQYF. The CDR3 DNA sequence: TGCAGCGTTCTACCTGGGGGGTACGAGCAGTACTTC.

This clone occurred once. The chain has TRBV13 and TRBJ2-3; 9 bases agree with TRBD2. After removal of 6 bases from V and 2 bases from J, the junction contained 9 bases not matched to a gene. The CDR3 sequence is 16 residues long. The germline CDR1 and CDR2 sequences are PRHDT and FYEKMQ (reference sequence). Written as DNA, the CDR3 is TGTGCCAGCAGGTACACCACTAGCGGGCACACAGATACGCAGTATTTT. Translation gives CASRYTTSGHTDTQYF.

V usage is TRBV6-5 and J usage is TRBJ2-1, with 7 bases that match TRBD2. The germline CDR1 and CDR2 sequences are MNHEY and SVGAGI. The CDR3 totals 14 residues. V gave up 2 bases and J gave up 6 bases; unmatched junction bases: 4. DNA of the CDR3: TGTGCCAGCAGTTACGGTCGACTAGCCAATGAGCAGTTCTTC. Translation: CASSYGRLANEQFF.

The chain recombines TRBV9 with TRBJ2-2; TRBD1 matches 8 bases. The CDR3 consists of 16 residues. V was clipped by 1 base and J by 4 bases; unmatched bases: 6. Germline V CDR1 and CDR2: SGDLS, YYNGEE. The CDR3 sequence: CASSVPPGGGTGELFF. The CDR3 DNA sequence: TGTGCCAGCAGCGTACCTCCAGGGGGCGGCACCGGGGAGCTGTTTTTT. The full variable domain, completed using reference TRBV9 and TRBJ2-2, is DSGVTQTPKHLITATGQRVTLRCSPRSGDLSVYWYQQSLDQGLQFLIQYYNGEERAKGNILERFSAQQFPDLHSELNLSSLELGDSALYFCASSVPPGGGTGELFFGEGSRLTVL.

This chain joins TRBV10-3 and TRBJ2-3; 14 positions match TRBD2. CDR1 and CDR2 from the germline V gene are ENHRY and SYGVKD. The junction had 5 bases not matched to a gene; V was cut back by 6 bases and J by 6 bases. The CDR3 runs 15 residues. The CDR3 DNA follows: TGTGCCATCAGGGGGACTAGCGGGGGCGGGGATACGCAGTATTTT. Translated: CAIRGTSGGGDTQYF.

This clone was found once. This sequence joins TRBV29-1 and TRBJ2-5; D perhaps matches TRBD2 (6 bases). CDR1 SQVTM and CDR2 ANQGSEA come from the germline V gene. The CDR3 runs 14 residues. V lost 3 bases and J lost 4, with 15 bases in between. The CDR3 sequence: CSVDRDFPPETQYF. Written as DNA, the CDR3 is TGCAGCGTTGATCGGGACTTCCCCCCAGAGACCCAGTACTTC. Using reference TRBV29-1 and TRBJ2-5 for the parts outside the CDR3, the full variable domain is SAVISQKPSRDICQRGTSLTIQCQVDSQVTMMFWYRQQPGQSLTLIATANQGSEATYESGFVIDKFPISRPNLTFSTLTVSNMSPEDSSIYLCSVDRDFPPETQYFGPGTRLLVL.